This T cell receptor (beta chain) was sequenced in a study of cytomegalovirus exposure and HLA in healthy donors. This PCR relied on a set of 60 Vbeta primers and 13 Jbeta primers. Data came from immunoSEQ multiplex PCR; TCRdb stores just in-frame clones and leaves some out. This table has around 160,000 clones, roughly 80% appearing once. Germline CDR1 and CDR2: SGHRS and YFSETQ. This CDR3 contains 13 residues. Trimming took 7 bases from V and 0 from J, leaving 10 bases between them. Healthy donors of bone marrow made up the group. The source material was PBMCs. This chain uses TRBV5-1 with TRBJ1-1; tentative D call: TRBD1 (6 bases). The clonotype originates from a woman in her thirties or forties in good health and CMV-seropositive. As DNA, the CDR3 is TGCGCCAGCTCCGGACAGATGAACACTGAAGCTTTCTTT. It yields the protein CASSGQMNTEAFF. Full variable domain (missing parts from reference TRBV5-1 and TRBJ1-1): KAGVTQTPRYLIKTRGQQVTLSCSPISGHRSVSWYQQTPGQGLQFLFEYFSETQRNKGNFPGRFSGRQFSNSRSEMNVSTLELGDSALYLCASSGQMNTEAFFGQGTRLTVV.